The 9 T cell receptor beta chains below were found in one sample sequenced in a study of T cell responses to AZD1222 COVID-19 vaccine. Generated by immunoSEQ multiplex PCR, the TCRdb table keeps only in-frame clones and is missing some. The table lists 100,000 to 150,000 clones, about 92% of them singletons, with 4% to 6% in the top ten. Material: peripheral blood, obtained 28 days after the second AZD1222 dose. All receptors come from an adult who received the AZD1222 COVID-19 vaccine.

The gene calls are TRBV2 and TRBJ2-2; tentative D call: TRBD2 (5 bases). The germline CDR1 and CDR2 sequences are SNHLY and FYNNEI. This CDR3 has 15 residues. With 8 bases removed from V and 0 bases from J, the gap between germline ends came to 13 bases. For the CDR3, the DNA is TGTGCCAGCGGAGTGGGGAGCGCGAACACCGGGGAGCTGTTTTTT. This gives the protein CASGVGSANTGELFF.

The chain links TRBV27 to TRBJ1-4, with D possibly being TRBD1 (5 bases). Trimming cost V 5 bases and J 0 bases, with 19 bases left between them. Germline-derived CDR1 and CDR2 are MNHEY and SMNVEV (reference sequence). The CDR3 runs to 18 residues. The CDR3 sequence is CASSRTRGGFATNEKLFF. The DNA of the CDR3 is TGTGCCAGCAGTCGGACAAGGGGAGGGTTTGCAACTAATGAAAAACTGTTTTTT.

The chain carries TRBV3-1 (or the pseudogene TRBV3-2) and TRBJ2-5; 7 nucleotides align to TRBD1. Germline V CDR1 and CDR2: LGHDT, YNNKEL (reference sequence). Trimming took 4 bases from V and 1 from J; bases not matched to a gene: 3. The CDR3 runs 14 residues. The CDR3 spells CASSLGQIQETQYF. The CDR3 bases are TGTGCCAGCAGCCTGGGACAGATCCAAGAGACCCAGTACTTC.

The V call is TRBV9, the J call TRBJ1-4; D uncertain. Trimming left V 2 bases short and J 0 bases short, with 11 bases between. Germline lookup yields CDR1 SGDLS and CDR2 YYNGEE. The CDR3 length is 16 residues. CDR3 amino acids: CASSVGVSATNEKLFF. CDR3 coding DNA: TGTGCCAGCAGCGTCGGAGTCTCTGCAACTAATGAAAAACTGTTTTTT.

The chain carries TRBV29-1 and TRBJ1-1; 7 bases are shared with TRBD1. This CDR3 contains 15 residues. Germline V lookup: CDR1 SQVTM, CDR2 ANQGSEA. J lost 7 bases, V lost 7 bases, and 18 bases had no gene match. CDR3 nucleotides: TGCAGCGCGAGGGGACAGCCGTTAGGGACTAATGAAGCTTTCTTT. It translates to CSARGQPLGTNEAFF.

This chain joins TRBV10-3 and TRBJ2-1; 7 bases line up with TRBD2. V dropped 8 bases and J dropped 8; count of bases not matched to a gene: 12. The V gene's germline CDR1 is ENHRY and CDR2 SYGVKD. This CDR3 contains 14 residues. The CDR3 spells CAIPLGEGLHEQFF. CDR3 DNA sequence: TGTGCCATCCCTCTCGGGGAGGGCCTCCATGAGCAGTTCTTC.

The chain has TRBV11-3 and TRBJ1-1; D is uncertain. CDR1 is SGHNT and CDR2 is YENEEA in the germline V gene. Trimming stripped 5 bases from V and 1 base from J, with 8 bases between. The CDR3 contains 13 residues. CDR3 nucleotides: TGTGCCAGCAGCCTCACACAGAACACTGAAGCTTTCTTT. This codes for CASSLTQNTEAFF.

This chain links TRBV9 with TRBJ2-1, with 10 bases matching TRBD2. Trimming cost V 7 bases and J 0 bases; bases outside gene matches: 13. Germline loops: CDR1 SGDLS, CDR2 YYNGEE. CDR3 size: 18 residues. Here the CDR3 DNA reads TGTGCCAGCGGAATTAACTTAGCGGGAGGTAGCTCCTACAATGAGCAGTTCTTC. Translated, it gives CASGINLAGGSSYNEQFF.

The CDR3 is CASSQDSAGGQPQHF. CDR3 DNA: TGTGCCAGCAGCCAAGATTCGGCAGGGGGCCAGCCCCAGCATTTT. The J gene is TRBJ1-5, the V gene TRBV3-1 (or the pseudogene TRBV3-2); 8 nucleotides agree with TRBD1. This CDR3 has 15 residues. Germline trimming cut 0 bases from V and 7 bases from J; bases unmatched to any gene: 5. Germline lookup yields CDR1 LGHDT and CDR2 YNNKEL (reference sequence).